The 9 T cell receptor beta chains presented below share a single source sample, sequenced in a study of patients and donors after allogeneic stem cell transplantation. TCRdb ran MiXCR on the RT-PCR reads and lists one entry per CDR3 protein. Found here are roughly 960,000 distinct CDR3 sequences, roughly 18% of them singletons; the top ten hold 6%. The source material was blood, either unsorted or a sorted T cell fraction (not recorded which). The origin of the receptors is a human donor who was either an allogeneic HSCT recipient or a stem cell or donor lymphocyte infusion donor (not recorded which). It is not recorded whose cells these are; they may come from a transplant donor.

In this sample, this clonotype turned up a few times. The V gene is TRBV7-2, the J gene TRBJ1-3, with 7 bases that match TRBD1. Germline CDR1 reads SGHTA; CDR2 reads FQGNSA. Trimming took 3 bases from V and 0 from J; bases not matched to a gene: 5. CDR3 size: 16 residues. CDR3 coding DNA: TGTGCCAGCAGCTTCGGGGACAGTTACTCTGGAAACACCATATATTTT. It yields the protein CASSFGDSYSGNTIYF.

This clonotype was recorded many times. V gene TRBV12-3 or TRBV12-4 combines with J gene TRBJ2-2; D is possibly TRBD1 (6 bases). The CDR3 length is 13 residues. V was trimmed by 6 bases and J by 6 bases, leaving 11 bases between them. For the CDR3, the DNA is TGTGCCAGCAGGCTGACAGGTTCCGGGGAGCTGTTTTTT. The encoded protein is CASRLTGSGELFF.

This clonotype appeared a few times. The chain is built from TRBV10-3 and TRBJ1-6; no firm D call. The CDR3 has 17 residues. V was cut by 0 bases and J by 0 bases, with 9 bases left in between. Germline-derived CDR1 and CDR2 are ENHRY and SYGVKD. CDR3 coding DNA: TGTGCCATCAGTGAGTCTACAGCCAGCTCCTATAATTCACCCCTCCACTTT. It translates to CAISESTASSYNSPLHF.

In this sample, this clonotype turned up a few times. The chain is built from TRBV27 and TRBJ2-1, with D perhaps matching TRBD1 (5 bases). The CDR3 runs 17 residues. Between the trimmed V and J ends, which lost 4 bases and 1 base, there was a span of 17 bases. Germline V gives CDR1 MNHEY, CDR2 SMNVEV (reference sequence). CDR3 nucleotides: TGTGCCAGCAGTTATATTAGAGCAGGGTGGTCCTACAATGAGCAGTTCTTC. It codes for CASSYIRAGWSYNEQFF.

The V gene is TRBV2, the J gene TRBJ2-2, with D possibly TRBD2 on 5 matching bases. Trimming took 8 bases from V and 3 from J, leaving 10 bases between them. CDR1 is SNHLY, CDR2 FYNNEI, per germline. This CDR3 is built from 13 residues. CDR3 amino acids: CASAGEHTGELFF. The CDR3 nucleotides are TGTGCCAGCGCCGGGGAACACACCGGGGAGCTGTTTTTT.

This clonotype was counted a few times. This rearrangement joins TRBV5-1 to TRBJ2-7; D may match TRBD1 or TRBD2 (6 bases each). The V and J ends lost 4 bases and 2 bases respectively, with 16 bases between them. The germline CDR1 and CDR2 sequences are SGHRS and YFSETQ. The CDR3 extends over 15 amino acids. CDR3 sequence: CASSGGKGQTYEQYF. In DNA form, the CDR3 reads TGCGCCAGCAGCGGCGGGAAAGGACAGACCTACGAGCAGTACTTC.

This chain uses TRBV12-3 or TRBV12-4 with TRBJ2-2; the D is unclear. This CDR3 comprises 13 residues. Trimming cost V 2 bases and J 11 bases, with 12 bases left between them. The CDR3 sequence is CASSLLKAAELFF. The DNA for the CDR3 is TGTGCCAGCAGTTTATTGAAGGCAGCTGAGCTGTTTTTT.

This chain connects TRBV20-1 to TRBJ2-5; D remains unclear. CDR1 and CDR2 (germline): DFQATT, SNEGSKA (reference sequence). The CDR3 has 11 amino acids. V was clipped by 4 bases and J by 4 bases, with 7 bases between them. The CDR3 bases are TGCAGTGCTACGGAAGTAGAGACCCAGTACTTC. This sequence encodes CSATEVETQYF.

This clonotype was seen more than once but under ten times. The V and J genes are TRBV9 and TRBJ2-3; 16 nucleotides line up with TRBD2. Germline CDR1 SGDLS, CDR2 YYNGEE. The V segment lost 0 bases and the J segment 5 bases; nucleotides outside the gene matches: 6. The CDR3 extends over 18 amino acids. The CDR3 is CASSVAGTSGRARDTQYF. The CDR3 DNA reads TGTGCCAGCAGCGTAGCTGGGACTAGCGGGAGGGCCAGAGATACGCAGTATTTT.